Listed below are T cell receptor beta chains from one sample, sequenced in a study of CD8+ T cells in alopecia areata. Profiling relied on immunoSEQ multiplex PCR, and the TCRdb table lists in-frame clones only, not all of them. The sample consists of hundreds of thousands of clones, 67% of them appearing once. Sequencing used CD4+ T cells sorted from blood, obtained at week 0. The receptors were gathered from a human donor with alopecia areata. Each CDR3 is given with its conserved first and last residue. Fields, in order: clone size, J gene, D gene, V gene, CDR3 DNA, CDR3 protein. The D gene is left open where the match is weak. Not all rows give a size; the values are once, few, many and, for expanded clones, a class.

>once|TRBJ1-2|TRBD1|TRBV10-3
TGTGCCATCGGACCAGGGGGCAGCTATGGCTACACCTTC
CAIGPGGSYGYTF
>-|TRBJ1-6|-|TRBV30
TGTGCCTGGAGTGCCGGGACCGAGGGGTCACCCCTCCACTTT
CAWSAGTEGSPLHF
>few|TRBJ2-5|-|TRBV2
TGTGCCAGCAGTAAGGACACAGAGACCCAGTACTTC
CASSKDTETQYF
>-|TRBJ2-1|TRBD1|TRBV29-1
TGCAGCGTTCGGACAGGGACTCCCTACAATGAGCAGTTCTTC
CSVRTGTPYNEQFF
>-|TRBJ1-1|-|TRBV6-5
TGTGCCAGCAGAAAAACGAACACTGAAGCTTTCTTT
CASRKTNTEAFF
>-|TRBJ1-5|TRBD1|TRBV6-5
TGTGCCAGCAGTTCCCTTGGAGCAGGGGGCAGGCAGCCCCAGCATTTT
CASSSLGAGGRQPQHF
>-|TRBJ2-2|TRBD2|TRBV29-1
TGCAGCGTTGAGGCTCGAGCGGGGGGGCGCACCGGGGAGCTGTTTTTT
CSVEARAGGRTGELFF
>few|TRBJ2-5|TRBD2|TRBV7-8
TGTGCCAGCAGCTCGGGACTAGCGGGGGGACAAGAGACCCAGTACTTC
CASSSGLAGGQETQYF
>few|TRBJ1-5|TRBD1|TRBV30
TGTGCCTATAACGGACAGGGCGGGAATCAGCCCCAGCATTTT
CAYNGQGGNQPQHF
>few|TRBJ2-7|-|TRBV28
TGTGCCAGCAACCGCCGCCGGAGGGGAGTCTACGAGCAGTACTTC
CASNRRRRGVYEQYF
>-|TRBJ1-2|-|TRBV18
TGTGCCAGCTCACCAAAGGAAGGCTACACCTTC
CASSPKEGYTF
>-|TRBJ1-1|-|TRBV5-6
TGTGCCAGCAGCCCTACAGCCTGGAACACTGAAGCTTTCTTT
CASSPTAWNTEAFF
>-|TRBJ2-5|-|TRBV6-6
TGTGCCAGCAGTTACTCGGGCGCAGAGACCCAGTACTTC
CASSYSGAETQYF
>-|TRBJ2-7|TRBD1|TRBV30
TGTGCCTGGAGCGACAGGGGTAGCGAGCAGTACTTC
CAWSDRGSEQYF
>-|TRBJ2-3|-|TRBV7-9
TGTGCCAGCAGCTATATAGCCATAACAGATACGCAGTATTTT
CASSYIAITDTQYF
>-|TRBJ2-7|-|TRBV30
TGTGCCTGGGTTCGGAGCTCCTACGAGCAGTACTTC
CAWVRSSYEQYF
>-|TRBJ1-1|TRBD1|TRBV30
TGTGCCTGGAACGGACAGGCCCGGGGGACTGAAGCTTTCTTT
CAWNGQARGTEAFF
>-|TRBJ2-2|TRBD1|TRBV29-1
TGCAGCGTTGAAGTGCGCGACAGGGGGTCGATCCCCGGGGAGCTGTTTTTT
CSVEVRDRGSIPGELFF
>-|TRBJ2-5|-|TRBV5-1
TGCGCCAGCAGCTTGGGTCGGGCAGTTAAAGAGACCCAGTACTTC
CASSLGRAVKETQYF
>few|TRBJ2-7|-|TRBV30
TGTGCCTGGAGTCCGGGCCCTATTGTGCAGTACTTC
CAWSPGPIVQYF
>-|TRBJ2-1|TRBD2|TRBV29-1
TGCAGCGTTGCGGGGGGCTCCTACAATGAGCAGTTCTTC
CSVAGGSYNEQFF
>-|TRBJ2-3|TRBD2|TRBV18
TGTGCCAGCTCACCACCGACTAGCGGGGAAGATACGCAGTATTTT
CASSPPTSGEDTQYF
>many|TRBJ1-2|-|TRBV7-9
TGTGCCAGCAGCCGCGACAGAATCTATGGCTACACCTTC
CASSRDRIYGYTF
>-|TRBJ1-6|-|TRBV9
TGTGCCAGCAGCCCAGGTATCCATAATTCACCCCTCCACTTT
CASSPGIHNSPLHF
>-|TRBJ2-3|TRBD2|TRBV9
TGTGCCAGCAGCGTAGGACCTAGCGGTAGCACAGATACGCAGTATTTT
CASSVGPSGSTDTQYF
>few|TRBJ2-7|-|TRBV5-1
TGCGCCAGCAGCTTAACCGAAACCTACGAGCAGTACTTC
CASSLTETYEQYF